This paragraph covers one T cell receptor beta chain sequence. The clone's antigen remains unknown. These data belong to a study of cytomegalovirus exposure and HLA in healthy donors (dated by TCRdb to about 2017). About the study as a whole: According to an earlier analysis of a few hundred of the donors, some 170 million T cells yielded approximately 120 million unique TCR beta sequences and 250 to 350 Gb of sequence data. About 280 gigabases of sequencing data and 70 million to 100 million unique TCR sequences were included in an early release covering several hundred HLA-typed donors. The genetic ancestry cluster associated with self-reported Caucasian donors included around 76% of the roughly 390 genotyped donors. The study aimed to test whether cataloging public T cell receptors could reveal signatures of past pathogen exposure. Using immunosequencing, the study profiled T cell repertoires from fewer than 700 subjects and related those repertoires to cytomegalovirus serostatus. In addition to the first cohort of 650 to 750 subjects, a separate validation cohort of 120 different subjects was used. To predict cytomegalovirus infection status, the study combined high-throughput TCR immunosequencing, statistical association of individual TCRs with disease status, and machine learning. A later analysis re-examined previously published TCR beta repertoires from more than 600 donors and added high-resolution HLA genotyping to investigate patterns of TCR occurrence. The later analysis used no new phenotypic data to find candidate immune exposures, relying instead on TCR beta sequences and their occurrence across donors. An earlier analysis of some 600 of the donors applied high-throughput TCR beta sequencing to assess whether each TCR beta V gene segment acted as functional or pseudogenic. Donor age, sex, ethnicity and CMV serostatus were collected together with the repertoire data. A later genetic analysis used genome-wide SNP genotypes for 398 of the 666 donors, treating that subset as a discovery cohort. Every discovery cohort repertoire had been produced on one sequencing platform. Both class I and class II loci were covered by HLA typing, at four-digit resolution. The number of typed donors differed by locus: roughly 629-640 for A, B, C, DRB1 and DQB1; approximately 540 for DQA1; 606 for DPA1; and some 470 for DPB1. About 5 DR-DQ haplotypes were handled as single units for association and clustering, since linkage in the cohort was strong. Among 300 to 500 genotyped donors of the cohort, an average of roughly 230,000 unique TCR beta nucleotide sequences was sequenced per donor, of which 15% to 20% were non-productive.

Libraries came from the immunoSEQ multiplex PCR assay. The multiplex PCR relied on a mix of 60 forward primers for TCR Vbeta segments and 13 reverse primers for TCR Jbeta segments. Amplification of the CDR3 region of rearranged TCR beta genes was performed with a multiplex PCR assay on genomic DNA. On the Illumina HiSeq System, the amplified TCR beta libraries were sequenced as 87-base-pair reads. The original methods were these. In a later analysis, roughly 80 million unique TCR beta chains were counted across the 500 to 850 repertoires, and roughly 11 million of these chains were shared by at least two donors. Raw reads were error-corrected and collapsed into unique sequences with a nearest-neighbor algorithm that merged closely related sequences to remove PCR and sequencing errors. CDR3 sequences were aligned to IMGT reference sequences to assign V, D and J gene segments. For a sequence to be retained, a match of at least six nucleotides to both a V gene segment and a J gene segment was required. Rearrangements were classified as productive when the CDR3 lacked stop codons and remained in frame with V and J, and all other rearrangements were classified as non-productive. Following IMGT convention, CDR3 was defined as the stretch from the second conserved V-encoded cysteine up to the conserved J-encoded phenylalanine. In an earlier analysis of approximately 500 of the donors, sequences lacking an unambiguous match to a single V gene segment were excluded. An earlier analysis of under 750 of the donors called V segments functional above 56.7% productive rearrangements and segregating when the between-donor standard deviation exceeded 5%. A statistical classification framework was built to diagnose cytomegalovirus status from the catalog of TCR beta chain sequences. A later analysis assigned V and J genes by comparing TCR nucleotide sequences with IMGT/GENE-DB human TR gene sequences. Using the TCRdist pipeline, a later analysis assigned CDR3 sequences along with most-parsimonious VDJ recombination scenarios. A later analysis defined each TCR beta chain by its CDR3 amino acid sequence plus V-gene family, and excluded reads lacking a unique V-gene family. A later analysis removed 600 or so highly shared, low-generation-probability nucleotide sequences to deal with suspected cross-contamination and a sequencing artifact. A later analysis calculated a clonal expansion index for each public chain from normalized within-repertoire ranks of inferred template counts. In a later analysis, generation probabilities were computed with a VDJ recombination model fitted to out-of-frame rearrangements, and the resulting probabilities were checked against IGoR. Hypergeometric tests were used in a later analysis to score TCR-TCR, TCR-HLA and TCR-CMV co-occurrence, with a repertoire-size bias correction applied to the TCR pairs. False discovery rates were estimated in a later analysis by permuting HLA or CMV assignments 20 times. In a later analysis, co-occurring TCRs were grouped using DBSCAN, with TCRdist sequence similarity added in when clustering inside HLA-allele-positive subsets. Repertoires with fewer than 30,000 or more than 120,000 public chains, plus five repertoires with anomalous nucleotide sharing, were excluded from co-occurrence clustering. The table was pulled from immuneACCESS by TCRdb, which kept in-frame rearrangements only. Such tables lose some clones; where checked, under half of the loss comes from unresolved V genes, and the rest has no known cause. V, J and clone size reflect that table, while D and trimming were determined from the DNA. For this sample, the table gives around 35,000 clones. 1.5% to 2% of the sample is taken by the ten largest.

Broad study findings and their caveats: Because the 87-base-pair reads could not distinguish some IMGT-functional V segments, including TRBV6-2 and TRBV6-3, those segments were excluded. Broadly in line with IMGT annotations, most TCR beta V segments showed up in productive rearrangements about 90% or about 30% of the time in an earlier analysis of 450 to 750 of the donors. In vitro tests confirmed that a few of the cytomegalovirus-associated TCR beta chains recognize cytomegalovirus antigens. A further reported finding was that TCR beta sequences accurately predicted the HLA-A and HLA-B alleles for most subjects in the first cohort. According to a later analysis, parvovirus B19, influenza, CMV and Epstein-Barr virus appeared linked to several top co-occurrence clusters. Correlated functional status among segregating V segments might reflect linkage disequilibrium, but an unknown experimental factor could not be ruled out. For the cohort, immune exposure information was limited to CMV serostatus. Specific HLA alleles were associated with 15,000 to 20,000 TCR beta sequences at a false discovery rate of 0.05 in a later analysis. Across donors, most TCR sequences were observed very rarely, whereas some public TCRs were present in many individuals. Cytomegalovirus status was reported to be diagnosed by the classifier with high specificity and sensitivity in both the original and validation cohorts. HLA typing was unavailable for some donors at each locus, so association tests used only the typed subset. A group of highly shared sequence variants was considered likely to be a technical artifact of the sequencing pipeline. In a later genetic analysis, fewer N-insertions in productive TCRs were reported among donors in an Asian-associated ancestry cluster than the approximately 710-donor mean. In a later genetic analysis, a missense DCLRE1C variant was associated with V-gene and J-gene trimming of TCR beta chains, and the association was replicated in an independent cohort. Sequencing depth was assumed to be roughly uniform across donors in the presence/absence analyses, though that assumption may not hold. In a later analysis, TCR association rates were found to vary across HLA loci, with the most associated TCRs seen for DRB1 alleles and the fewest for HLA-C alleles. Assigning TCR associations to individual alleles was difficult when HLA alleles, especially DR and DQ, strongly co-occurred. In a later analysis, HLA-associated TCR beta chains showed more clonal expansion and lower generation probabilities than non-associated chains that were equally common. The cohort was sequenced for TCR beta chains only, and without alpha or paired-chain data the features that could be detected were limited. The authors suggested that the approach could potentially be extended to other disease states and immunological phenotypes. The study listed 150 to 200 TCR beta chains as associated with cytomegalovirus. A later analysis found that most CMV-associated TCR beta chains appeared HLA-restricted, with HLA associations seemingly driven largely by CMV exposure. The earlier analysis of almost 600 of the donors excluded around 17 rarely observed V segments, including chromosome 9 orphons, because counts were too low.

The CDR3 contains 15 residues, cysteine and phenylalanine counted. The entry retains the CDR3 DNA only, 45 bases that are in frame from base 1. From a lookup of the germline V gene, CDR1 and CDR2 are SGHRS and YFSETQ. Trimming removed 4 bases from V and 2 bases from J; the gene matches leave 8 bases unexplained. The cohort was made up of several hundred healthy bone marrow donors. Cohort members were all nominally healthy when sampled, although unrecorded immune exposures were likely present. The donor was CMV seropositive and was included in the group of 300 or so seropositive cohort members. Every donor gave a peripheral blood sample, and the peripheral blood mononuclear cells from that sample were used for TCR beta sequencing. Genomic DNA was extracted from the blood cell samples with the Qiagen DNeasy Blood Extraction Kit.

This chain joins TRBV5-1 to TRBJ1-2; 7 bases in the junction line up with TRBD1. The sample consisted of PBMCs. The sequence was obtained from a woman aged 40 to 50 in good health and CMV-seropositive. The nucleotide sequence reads TGCGCCAGCAGCCTTAGACGGACAGGCAACTATGGCTACACCTTC. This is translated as CASSLRRTGNYGYTF.